What follows are 6 T cell receptor beta chains derived from one specimen sequenced in a study of human T cells and chemical hapten exposure. TCRdb redid the calling of the 5' RACE reads with MiXCR, one entry per CDR3 protein. The table shows around 82,000 distinct CDR3 sequences, with about 8.4% occurring only once. Extraction of total RNA was performed on unfractionated whole blood. Every receptor here comes from a male donor in good health.

The chain links TRBV29-1 to TRBJ2-1; D is ambiguous. V lost 7 bases to trimming and J lost 7 bases, with 14 bases between them. The CDR3 runs to 12 residues. Germline V gene data show CDR1 as SQVTM and CDR2 as ANQGSEA. The CDR3 here is CSGYLTTNEQFF. The CDR3 region has the DNA TGCAGCGGATATCTTACAACAAATGAGCAGTTCTTC.

The chain joins TRBV6-1 to TRBJ1-1; TRBD1 might be the D (6 bases). The CDR3 contains 17 residues. Germline CDR1 is MNHNS and CDR2 is SASEGT. V was pared by 2 bases and J by 2 bases, with 18 bases between. CDR3 in amino acids: CASSEWVGGIQNTEAFF. DNA of the CDR3: TGTGCCAGCAGTGAATGGGTAGGGGGAATACAAAACACTGAAGCTTTCTTT.

V gene TRBV29-1 combines with J gene TRBJ2-1, with D perhaps TRBD2 (5 bases). CDR1 and CDR2 (germline): SQVTM, ANQGSEA. Trimming cost V 5 bases and J 4 bases, with 12 bases left between them. CDR3 length: 13 residues. This chain's CDR3 is CSVSGIPYNEQFF. The DNA for the CDR3 is TGCAGCGTTAGCGGAATACCGTACAATGAGCAGTTCTTC.

This clonotype was seen only a few times. In DNA, the CDR3 is TGTGCCAGCAGCCTTCCAGGGGGCCTAGGAAACACCATATATTTT. Translating gives CASSLPGGLGNTIYF. J is TRBJ1-3 and V is TRBV7-2, with TRBD1 matching 8 bases. Trimming removed 5 bases from V and 4 bases from J; junction bases left unmatched: 7. Germline CDR1 reads SGHTA; CDR2 reads FQGNSA. The CDR3 is 15 residues long.

This clonotype was detected only a few times. The chain carries TRBV7-2 and TRBJ2-4, with D maybe TRBD1 (5 bases). This CDR3 has 15 amino acids. Germline CDR1 reads SGHTA; CDR2 reads FQGNSA. V gave up 2 bases and J gave up 0 bases, with 8 bases separating them. The CDR3 loop is CASSLMTVAKNIQYF. The CDR3 nucleotides read TGTGCCAGCAGCTTAATGACAGTAGCCAAAAACATTCAGTACTTC.

This clonotype has more than one count but fewer than ten. This sequence joins TRBV19 and TRBJ2-5; D not resolved. CDR1 is LNHDA and CDR2 is SQIVND in the germline V gene (reference sequence). Trimming shortened V by 0 bases and J by 1 base, and 12 bases separated the two germline ends. The length of the CDR3 is 16 residues. CDR3 in DNA: TGTGCCAGTAGTATAGATTGGTCCCAAGCCCAAGAGACCCAGTACTTC. Protein sequence: CASSIDWSQAQETQYF.